This T cell receptor beta chain is from a study of T-cell reconstitution after alpha-beta-depleted transplantation in children. Study conclusions and caveats: Some patients' high day-60 TCRbeta diversity was attributed to recipient cells surviving conditioning. T-cell counts and diversity at one year post-transplant came mainly from newly produced T cells. In patients about two months after transplant, alpha-beta T cells reportedly arose from several hundred expanded graft clones.

Germline assignment: CDR1 DFQATT and CDR2 SNEGSKA (reference sequence). Trimming removed 2 bases at V and 4 bases at J, with 10 bases between. The CDR3 is 13 residues long. As to this clonotype: What it recognizes is unknown.

Unique molecular identifiers were incorporated into the prepared TCRbeta library. Using its own MiXCR run on the PCR reads, TCRdb lists one record per CDR3 protein. The data show approximately 1,000,000 distinct CDR3 sequences, with roughly 29% seen just once and about 28% held by the top ten. The sequencing used PBMCs, mostly from graft donor cells, collected 360 days after TCRalphabeta/CD19-depleted stem cell transplant. The rearrangement links TRBV20-1 to TRBJ2-3, with a weak D call TRBD2 (6 bases). The sequence was obtained from a boy less than two years old who had a stem cell transplant for SCID, so the T cells may come from the graft donor. CDR3 sequence: CSARRTNPDTQYF. CDR3 sequence (DNA): TGCAGTGCTAGAAGGACTAATCCAGATACGCAGTATTTT.